This T cell receptor beta chain was retrieved from a study of T cell responses to AZD1222 COVID-19 vaccine. Findings of the study overall: White British donors predominated, females outnumbered males, and clonal diversity was possibly underestimated.

Sequencing used immunoSEQ multiplex PCR; TCRdb keeps in-frame clones, though not all of them. The sample has 250,000 to 300,000 clones, 90% to 95% seen once. This clone showed up just once. The antigen is not known. The CDR3 sequence is 13 residues long. The germline V and J ends were trimmed by 7 bases and 3 bases, with 13 bases remaining between them. CDR1 is MNHNY, CDR2 SVGAGI, per germline (reference sequence). Here the sequenced sample was peripheral blood, taken 28 days after the second AZD1222 dose. The sequence was collected from an adult who received the AZD1222 COVID-19 vaccine. The chain employs TRBV6-6 and TRBJ2-7, with unresolved D. This CDR3 reads CASTGGNDYEQYF. The DNA of the CDR3 is TGTGCCAGCACGGGCGGTAATGACTACGAGCAGTACTTC.